This T cell receptor (beta chain) was documented in a study of blood T cell repertoires in COVID-19. About the study: Sites across the United States, Italy and Spain contributed samples from acute and convalescent COVID-19. Sources were T cells, B-cell-depleted T cells, or PBMCs; the material itself was cDNA or gDNA.

Trimming took off 4 bases at V and 5 bases at J, with 13 bases between the two ends. This CDR3 spans 14 amino acids. Germline values: CDR1 SGHNT, CDR2 YYREEE (reference sequence). TCRdb keeps only in-frame clones here, not all; method: immunoSEQ multiplex PCR. Of hundreds of thousands of clones in the sample, roughly 85% were seen once. Clinical histories supplied by participants themselves formed the basis of cohort assignment. This clonotype was obtained from a woman aged 18-30 years with acute COVID-19. Sequenced: PBMCs or T cells enriched from blood (not recorded which). This chain links TRBV5-4 with TRBJ1-5, with D possibly matching TRBD1 (5 bases). The DNA for the CDR3 is TGTGCCAGCAGCGCCATGGGGCTCGATCAGCCCCAGCATTTT. This sequence encodes CASSAMGLDQPQHF.